This TCR beta chain was profiled in a study of blood T cell repertoires in COVID-19. Repertoires were generated with immunoSEQ multiplex PCR, while TCRdb's copy carries only in-frame clones and drops some. This repertoire shows approximately 100,000 clones, roughly 76% found once; its top ten account for more than 9%. The CDR3 has 15 amino acids. Germline V gene lookup returns CDR1 LNHDA and CDR2 SQIVND (reference sequence). Losses at the gene ends were 4 bases for V and 5 bases for J; bases not matched to a gene: 4. This chain links TRBV19 with TRBJ1-6; 8 bases fit TRBD1. This receptor was obtained from a human donor in a cohort sampled during active COVID-19. Input material: peripheral blood. Here the CDR3 reads CASSTGTGHNSPLHF. CDR3 coding DNA: TGTGCCAGTAGTACCGGGACAGGCCATAATTCACCCCTCCACTTT.